The source of this TCR beta chain is a study of cytomegalovirus exposure and HLA in healthy donors. Findings and limits, study-wide: The study reported that TCR beta sequences accurately predicted HLA-A and HLA-B alleles in most subjects. Later genetic work tied a missense DCLRE1C variant to beta-chain V and J trimming.

Germline CDR1 SGHRS, CDR2 YFSETQ. V gave up 4 bases and J gave up 7 bases; unmatched junction bases: 10. CDR3 length: 16 residues. For this clone: What it binds is not known.

Both 60 Vbeta primers and 13 Jbeta primers went into the PCR. Clones were read by immunoSEQ multiplex PCR, and TCRdb kept only the in-frame ones, dropping some. The table lists 150,000 to 200,000 clones, roughly 80% of them singletons. V usage is TRBV5-1 and J usage is TRBJ2-1, with 11 bases identical to TRBD2. Input material: PBMCs. The TCR sequence derives from a woman between 45 and 65 years old in good health and CMV-seronegative. The CDR3 reads CASSAPSGRLKNEQFF. CDR3 in DNA: TGCGCCAGCAGCGCGCCTAGCGGGAGGCTTAAGAATGAGCAGTTCTTC.